This is a list of T cell receptor beta chains from one sample in a study of T cells in Graves' hyperthyroidism and ophthalmopathy. TCRdb used MiXCR to reprocess the multiplex PCR reads, holding one entry per CDR3 protein. The data show more than 450,000 distinct CDR3 sequences, with around 15% seen just once and around 14% held by the top ten. The sample taken for sequencing was blood. All receptors derive from a woman in her forties with Graves' hyperthyroidism. The CDR3 runs from the conserved cysteine through the conserved F or W. D genes are given only for firm matches. Clone size is not always given. Where it is, it says once, few, many or a class for expanded clones.

CDR3aa	CDR3nt	j_gene	v_gene	abundance	d_gene
CASSRGTAYGYTF	TGTGCCAGCAGTCGAGGGACAGCCTATGGCTACACCTTC	TRBJ1-2	TRBV6-1	many	TRBD1
CASSGGGAIYGYTF	TGTGCCAGCAGTGGAGGTGGGGCAATCTATGGCTACACCTTC	TRBJ1-2	TRBV2	many	.
CASSQYRGSYEQYF	TGCGCCAGCAGCCAATACAGGGGCTCCTACGAGCAGTACTTC	TRBJ2-7	TRBV4-1	many	TRBD1
CASSLAGARGDTQYF	TGCGCCAGCAGCTTGGCCGGGGCACGGGGAGATACGCAGTATTTT	TRBJ2-3	TRBV5-1	many	.
CASSITGTANYGYTF	TGTGCCAGCAGCATCACCGGGACGGCAAACTATGGCTACACCTTC	TRBJ1-2	TRBV13	many	.
CASSYGDGYEQYF	TGTGCCAGCAGTTACGGGGACGGCTACGAGCAGTACTTC	TRBJ2-7	TRBV6-5	few	.
CASSPSSTEAFF	TGTGCCAGCTCACCATCTAGCACTGAAGCTTTCTTT	TRBJ1-1	TRBV18	many	.
CASSQSASTDTQYF	TGTGCCAGCTCACAAAGCGCTAGCACAGATACGCAGTATTTT	TRBJ2-3	TRBV18	many	.
CSARVGASSYEQYF	TGCAGTGCTAGGGTGGGGGCTTCCTCCTACGAGCAGTACTTC	TRBJ2-7	TRBV20-1	many	.
CASSQPTVQETQYF	TGCGCCAGCAGCCAGCCGACTGTCCAAGAGACCCAGTACTTC	TRBJ2-5	TRBV4-1	many	.
CASSLETGKLFF	TGTGCCAGCAGCTTAGAAACGGGGAAACTGTTTTTT	TRBJ1-4	TRBV7-2	many	.
CASSFNPLTSASYEQYF	TGTGCCAGCAGTTTCAACCCCCTAACATCCGCCTCCTACGAGCAGTACTTC	TRBJ2-7	TRBV28	many	.
CASSESLKTYNEQFF	TGTGCCAGCAGTGAATCGTTGAAGACGTACAATGAGCAGTTCTTC	TRBJ2-1	TRBV6-1	.	.
CASSERGGIYEQYF	TGTGCCAGCAGCGAAAGAGGGGGTATCTACGAGCAGTACTTC	TRBJ2-7	TRBV9	few	.
CASSMTTAEQYF	TGTGCCAGCAGCATGACTACCGCCGAGCAGTACTTC	TRBJ2-7	TRBV13	.	.
CSALSGTSGRNEQFF	TGCAGTGCTTTATCCGGGACTAGCGGGAGAAATGAGCAGTTCTTC	TRBJ2-1	TRBV20-1	many	TRBD2
CASSLGQGVTGELFF	TGCGCCAGCAGCCTCGGACAGGGGGTAACCGGGGAGCTGTTTTTT	TRBJ2-2	TRBV5-1	.	TRBD1
CATLGINQPQHF	TGTGCCACCCTAGGGATCAATCAGCCCCAGCATTTT	TRBJ1-5	TRBV28	many	.
CSARARGLFSPLHF	TGCAGTGCTAGGGCCAGGGGGCTGTTTTCACCCCTCCACTTT	TRBJ1-6	TRBV20-1	.	TRBD1
CASSPRPNSYEQYF	TGTGCCAGCAGCCCCCGACCCAACTCCTACGAGCAGTACTTC	TRBJ2-7	TRBV7-3	many	.
CASQRGGGYNEQFF	TGTGCCAGCCAGCGGGGAGGGGGATACAATGAGCAGTTCTTC	TRBJ2-1	TRBV27	many	.
CASSLASNYEQYF	TGTGCCAGCAGTTTAGCCAGTAACTACGAGCAGTACTTC	TRBJ2-7	TRBV27	.	.
CASGPWGQDSNQPQHF	TGCGCCAGCGGCCCCTGGGGGCAGGATAGCAATCAGCCCCAGCATTTT	TRBJ1-5	TRBV5-1	.	.
CSVLPRTANTEASF	TGCAGCGTTCTACCGAGGACAGCGAACACTGAAGCTTCCTTT	TRBJ1-1	TRBV29-1	.	.
CASSSRQGVLQPQHF	TGTGCCAGCAGTTCCCGACAGGGGGTGTTACAGCCCCAGCATTTT	TRBJ1-5	TRBV28	many	TRBD1
CASSDGPSTDTQYF	TGCGCCAGCAGTGACGGCCCCTCCACAGATACGCAGTATTTT	TRBJ2-3	TRBV10-1	many	.
CASSLVGSSYNEQFF	TGCGCCAGCAGCTTGGTTGGGAGCTCCTACAATGAGCAGTTCTTC	TRBJ2-1	TRBV5-1	many	.
CSARDTGGTNYEQYF	TGCAGTGCTAGGGATACGGGCGGGACAAACTACGAGCAGTACTTC	TRBJ2-7	TRBV20-1	many	.
CASSSDGSSTDTQYF	TGCGCCAGCAGCTCCGACGGGTCTAGCACAGATACGCAGTATTTT	TRBJ2-3	TRBV5-1	many	.
CASSPPGLAKETQYF	TGTGCCAGCTCACCTCCGGGACTAGCGAAAGAGACCCAGTACTTC	TRBJ2-5	TRBV18	few	TRBD2
CASSSGAGGGADTQYF	TGCGCCAGCAGCTCCGGAGCGGGAGGTGGGGCAGATACGCAGTATTTT	TRBJ2-3	TRBV5-1	many	TRBD2
CASSLSLGREEETQYF	TGTGCCAGCAGTTTATCCCTTGGGCGGGAGGAAGAGACCCAGTACTTC	TRBJ2-5	TRBV28	many	TRBD2
CASSPPTGSGSYEQYF	TGTGCCAGCAGCCCTCCGACAGGGAGTGGATCCTACGAGCAGTACTTC	TRBJ2-7	TRBV7-9	many	TRBD1
CASSPTGGTRDTEAFF	TGTGCCAGCAGCCCAACAGGGGGCACTCGGGACACTGAAGCTTTCTTT	TRBJ1-1	TRBV6-1	.	TRBD1
CASRTLSEMNTEAFF	TGCGCCAGCAGGACTCTCTCTGAAATGAACACTGAAGCTTTCTTT	TRBJ1-1	TRBV10-2	many	.
CASSLGLAGVGRQFF	TGTGCCAGCAGTCTCGGACTAGCGGGAGTCGGTCGGCAGTTCTTC	TRBJ2-1	TRBV28	many	TRBD2
CSANPIAGKGADTQYF	TGCAGTGCCAATCCTATAGCGGGAAAGGGAGCAGATACGCAGTATTTT	TRBJ2-3	TRBV20-1	many	TRBD2
CASSLSSLQGYEQYF	TGTGCCAGCAGTTTATCGAGTCTACAGGGCTACGAGCAGTACTTC	TRBJ2-7	TRBV12-3/TRBV12-4	many	.
CASSFDRGPTGELFF	TGCGCCAGCAGCTTTGACAGGGGGCCCACCGGGGAGCTGTTTTTT	TRBJ2-2	TRBV5-1	many	TRBD1